These 21 T cell receptor beta chains were sequenced from one sample in a study of blood T cell repertoires in COVID-19 (dated by TCRdb to the early 2020s). The method was the immunoSEQ multiplex PCR assay. TCRdb mirrors the immuneACCESS table, restricted to in-frame sequences. Some clones are absent from its copies; in checked studies, under half trace to an unresolved V gene, and the reason for the others is unknown. In all, the sample holds 70,000 to 90,000 clones, and approximately 85% of those were seen once. The top ten clonotypes cover 3.5% to 4% of the sample. Source material: peripheral blood. These receptor sequences come from a man aged 55 to 70 with acute or convalescent COVID-19.

The chain has TRBV30 and TRBJ1-1; D call uncertain. The V and J ends lost 2 bases and 1 base respectively, with 20 bases between them. From germline, CDR1 is GTSNPN and CDR2 SVGIG (reference sequence). The CDR3 extends over 17 amino acids. The DNA of the CDR3 is TGTGCCTGGAGTAAGAGGACGGGAACTAACCGGAACACTGAAGCTTTCTTT. Translating it yields CAWSKRTGTNRNTEAFF.

V and J are TRBV19 and TRBJ2-7; possibly TRBD2 for D (6 bases). The germline V and J ends were trimmed by 6 bases and 2 bases, with 23 bases remaining between them. The CDR3 consists of 17 residues. From germline, CDR1 is LNHDA and CDR2 SQIVND (reference sequence). In DNA form, the CDR3 reads TGTGCCAGTAGCCTTGATTTGGTAGCGGCACCAACCTACGAGCAGTACTTC. Translation: CASSLDLVAAPTYEQYF. Together with reference TRBV19 and TRBJ2-7, the CDR3 gives the full variable domain: DGGITQSPKYLFRKEGQNVTLSCEQNLNHDAMYWYRQDPGQGLRLIYYSQIVNDFQKGDIAEGYSVSREKKESFPLTVTSAQKNPTAFYLCASSLDLVAAPTYEQYFGPGTRLTVT.

The rearrangement uses TRBV27 and TRBJ2-7; D not resolved. CDR1 and CDR2 (germline): MNHEY, SMNVEV (reference sequence). The CDR3 has 14 residues. V was trimmed by 0 bases and J by 6 bases, leaving 12 bases between them. The CDR3 nucleotides are TGTGCCAGCAGTTTATCTGGCTTCTCCCCCGAGCAGTACTTC. Amino acids: CASSLSGFSPEQYF.

The J gene is TRBJ1-3, the V gene TRBV11-2; D possibly corresponds to TRBD1 (5 bases). Per the germline V gene, CDR1 is SGHAT and CDR2 is FQNNGV. The CDR3 covers 15 residues. The germline V and J ends were trimmed by 1 base and 3 bases, with 10 bases remaining between them. CDR3 coding DNA: TGTGCCAGCAGCTTAGTCCGGGACTATGGAAACACCATATATTTT. Protein product: CASSLVRDYGNTIYF.

The J gene is TRBJ2-1, the V gene TRBV4-3; D may be TRBD2 (5 bases). Per the germline V gene, CDR1 is LGHNA and CDR2 is YSLEER. The CDR3 extends over 18 amino acids. V lost 1 base, J lost 8 bases, and 24 bases lay in between. Here the CDR3 reads CASSQGFLALTTVDEQFF. CDR3 coding DNA: TGCGCCAGCAGCCAAGGTTTTTTAGCGTTAACGACCGTGGATGAGCAGTTCTTC.

This rearrangement joins TRBV2 to TRBJ1-2; D possibly corresponds to TRBD1 (6 bases). CDR3 length: 14 amino acids. Trimming removed 6 bases at V and 5 bases at J, with 16 bases between. Germline CDR1 SNHLY, CDR2 FYNNEI. CDR3 residues: CASRAWGRGYGYTF. The CDR3 DNA sequence: TGTGCCAGCAGAGCCTGGGGCAGGGGATATGGCTACACCTTC.

The J gene is TRBJ1-2, the V gene TRBV24-1; the D gene is possibly TRBD1 (6 bases). This CDR3 has 13 residues. From germline, CDR1 is KGHDR and CDR2 SFDVKD. Trimming took 4 bases from V and 4 from J, leaving 9 bases between them. As DNA, the CDR3 is TGTGCCACCAGTGAATCGGACAGCTATGGCTACACCTTC. It codes for CATSESDSYGYTF.

J is TRBJ2-3 and V is TRBV18, with D possibly matching TRBD1 (6 bases). Germline V lookup: CDR1 KGHSH, CDR2 LQKENI. The V end was cut by 5 bases, the J end by 1 base, with 16 bases between. The CDR3 runs 16 residues. CDR3 protein: CASSLETGWGTDTQYF. The CDR3 nucleotides read TGTGCCAGCTCATTAGAGACAGGCTGGGGCACAGATACGCAGTATTTT.

The V and J genes are TRBV6-5 and TRBJ2-7; TRBD2 matches 10 bases. V was pared by 4 bases and J by 3 bases, with 6 bases of the junction left unmatched. Germline V lookup: CDR1 MNHEY, CDR2 SVGAGI. The CDR3 totals 15 residues. CDR3 DNA: TGTGCCAGCAGTTTACTACTAGCGGGGCTCTACGAGCAGTACTTC. This encodes CASSLLLAGLYEQYF.

The gene calls are TRBV2 and TRBJ2-7; 14 nucleotides line up with TRBD2. Trimming cost V 8 bases and J 5 bases; bases outside gene matches: 2. The CDR3 spans 13 residues. The germline V gene has CDR1 SNHLY and CDR2 FYNNEI. The CDR3 loop is CASGTSGSNEQYF. The CDR3, as DNA: TGTGCCAGCGGGACTAGCGGGAGTAACGAGCAGTACTTC. Using reference TRBV2 and TRBJ2-7 for the parts outside the CDR3, the full variable domain is EPEVTQTPSHQVTQMGQEVILRCVPISNHLYFYWYRQILGQKVEFLVSFYNNEISEKSEIFDDQFSVERPDGSNFTLKIRSTKLEDSAMYFCASGTSGSNEQYFGPGTRLTVT.

This clone was recorded a few times. This chain links TRBV11-2 with TRBJ2-3; the match to TRBD2 covers 7 bases. Germline V gene sequence: CDR1 SGHAT, CDR2 FQNNGV. This CDR3 has 18 residues. Trimming at V came to 5 bases and at J to 0 bases, leaving 14 bases not matched to a gene. The CDR3 DNA reads TGTGCCAGCAGCGCGAGCGGGGAACCAAGTGCTAGCACAGATACGCAGTATTTT. Residues: CASSASGEPSASTDTQYF.

This clone has just one count. V usage is TRBV5-1 and J usage is TRBJ2-1, with 7 bases that match TRBD2. Germline V gene lookup returns CDR1 SGHRS and CDR2 YFSETQ. The ends lost 4 bases at V and 6 bases at J; junction bases unmatched: 13. The CDR3 is 16 amino acids. Written as DNA, the CDR3 is TGCGCCAGCAGCCCCGTGGGAGGGGTGCGGGGCAATGAGCAGTTCTTC. It encodes CASSPVGGVRGNEQFF.

The rearrangement uses TRBV7-9 and TRBJ2-5; 8 bases fit TRBD2. Germline V lookup: CDR1 SEHNR, CDR2 FQNEAQ (reference sequence). There are 16 residues in the CDR3. The V gene end was trimmed by 4 bases and the J gene end by 5 bases; junction bases not matched to a gene: 12. In DNA form, the CDR3 reads TGTGCCAGCAGCTCCCTTATGGGACTAGTTGGGGAGACCCAGTACTTC. It encodes CASSSLMGLVGETQYF.

DNA of the CDR3: TGTGCCAGCAGCCAGGGACAGAAAGCTAACTATGGCTACACCTTC. It yields the protein CASSQGQKANYGYTF. This rearrangement joins TRBV5-4 to TRBJ1-2; TRBD1 aligns across 7 bases. Per germline, CDR1 SGHNT and CDR2 YYREEE (reference sequence). Unmatched junction bases numbered 6, after V lost 4 bases and J lost 0 bases. The CDR3 consists of 15 residues.

The V and J genes are TRBV6-6 and TRBJ2-5; 9 nucleotides align to TRBD2. The CDR3 has 16 amino acids. Germline values: CDR1 MNHNY, CDR2 SVGAGI (reference sequence). Trimming at V came to 5 bases and at J to 5 bases, leaving 12 bases not matched to a gene. Here the CDR3 DNA reads TGTGCCAGCAGTAAGGGACTAGCCGCGGGGGAGGAGACCCAGTACTTC. Translation: CASSKGLAAGEETQYF.

The chain employs TRBV6-2 or TRBV6-3 and TRBJ1-1, with D maybe TRBD1 (6 bases). V lost 2 bases, J lost 7 bases, and 11 bases lay in between. CDR3 length: 13 amino acids. Germline values: CDR1 MNHEY, CDR2 SVGEGT. This CDR3 is CASSYLRGGEAFF. Here the CDR3 DNA reads TGTGCCAGCAGTTACCTCAGAGGGGGTGAAGCTTTCTTT.

The chain is built from TRBV7-9 and TRBJ2-1; 12 nucleotides match TRBD2. Germline CDR1 SEHNR, CDR2 FQNEAQ (reference sequence). The CDR3 is 16 residues long. After removal of 4 bases from V and 2 bases from J, the junction contained 3 bases not matched to a gene. CDR3 amino acids: CASSSGLAGTYNEQFF. As DNA, the CDR3 is TGTGCCAGCAGCTCCGGACTAGCGGGGACCTACAATGAGCAGTTCTTC.

The chain couples TRBV29-1 to TRBJ2-5, with a weak D call TRBD2 (5 bases). CDR1 is SQVTM and CDR2 is ANQGSEA in the germline V gene. With 4 bases removed from V and 5 bases from J, the gap between germline ends came to 14 bases. The CDR3 covers 13 residues. The CDR3, as DNA: TGCAGCGTTGGAGCGGCGGTGGGGGAGACCCAGTACTTC. Translation: CSVGAAVGETQYF.

The rearrangement joins TRBV19 to TRBJ1-5; D is unclear. Germline loops: CDR1 LNHDA, CDR2 SQIVND (reference sequence). V lost 4 bases to trimming and J lost 4 bases, with 8 bases between them. The CDR3 has 13 amino acids. In nucleotides, the CDR3 is TGTGCCAGTAGTAGAGCGGTTAATCAGCCCCAGCATTTT. Amino acid sequence: CASSRAVNQPQHF.

The rearrangement uses TRBV28 and TRBJ2-1; 7 bases are a match to TRBD2. Germline trimming cut 1 base from V and 4 bases from J; bases unmatched to any gene: 7. CDR1 and CDR2 from the germline V gene are MDHEN and SYDVKM. CDR3 length equals 16 residues. The DNA of the CDR3 is TGTGCCAGCAGTTTATTTGGCGGGAGTAGGTACAATGAGCAGTTCTTC. The encoded protein is CASSLFGGSRYNEQFF.

This clone was found once. The chain combines TRBV6-2 or TRBV6-3 with TRBJ2-1, with 16 bases matching TRBD2. V lost 6 bases, J lost 8 bases, and 7 bases stayed unmatched. Germline lookup yields CDR1 MNHEY and CDR2 SVGEGT. The CDR3 totals 16 residues. The CDR3 loop reads CASSPGTSGRVDEQFF. In nucleotides, the CDR3 is TGTGCCAGCAGCCCAGGGACTAGCGGGAGGGTGGATGAGCAGTTCTTC.